A selection of T cell receptor beta chains follows, all from one sample in a study of blood T cell repertoires in COVID-19. TCRdb's copy holds only in-frame clones and misses some; the assay was immunoSEQ multiplex PCR. The sample holds 150,000 to 200,000 clones; around 82% are singletons and the top ten take 7%. Sequencing was performed on peripheral blood. These TCRs come from a woman aged 40 to 50 with COVID-19, enrolled during active disease. CDR3s include the opening cysteine and the closing phenylalanine or tryptophan. Each record gives: V gene, J gene, D gene, clone size, CDR3 protein, CDR3 DNA. A D gene is named only where the DNA matches it firmly. Size tells how often a clone was seen (once, few, many) or the class of an expanded clone, and some rows leave it out.

TRBV28,TRBJ2-7,TRBD1,NA,CASSLWGTGQSSYEQYF,TGTGCCAGCAGTTTATGGGGGACGGGACAGAGCTCCTACGAGCAGTACTTC
TRBV7-9,TRBJ2-7,TRBD2,NA,CASSLRGTSLDEQYF,TGTGCCAGCAGCTTACGGGGGACTAGTCTAGACGAGCAGTACTTC
TRBV6-5,TRBJ2-1,NA,NA,CASSYRGAANNEQFF,TGTGCCAGCAGTTACCGGGGAGCGGCTAACAATGAGCAGTTCTTC
TRBV5-6,TRBJ1-2,NA,NA,CASSRDWYGYTF,TGTGCCAGCAGCCGGGACTGGTATGGCTACACCTTC
TRBV19,TRBJ1-5,NA,NA,CASSIGYRTYNQPQHF,TGTGCCAGTAGTATAGGGTACAGGACCTACAATCAGCCCCAGCATTTT
TRBV5-3,TRBJ1-2,TRBD1,once,CARRCRDRAFSNYGYTF,TGTGCCAGAAGATGCCGGGACAGGGCCTTTTCTAACTATGGCTACACCTTC
TRBV5-1,TRBJ2-7,NA,NA,CASSLDAQQGYEQYF,TGCGCCAGCAGCTTGGATGCTCAACAGGGCTACGAGCAGTACTTC
TRBV27,TRBJ2-7,TRBD1,NA,CASSLTTGGTYEQYF,TGTGCCAGCAGTTTAACGACAGGGGGGACCTACGAGCAGTACTTC
TRBV12-3/TRBV12-4,TRBJ2-5,NA,NA,CASSFQGQETQYF,TGTGCCAGCAGTTTTCAGGGACAAGAGACCCAGTACTTC
TRBV18,TRBJ2-3,TRBD2,NA,CASSPLIAGPDADTQYF,TGTGCCAGCTCACCACTCATAGCGGGACCGGACGCAGATACGCAGTATTTT
TRBV5-1,TRBJ1-1,NA,NA,CASSLTRGLNTEAFF,TGCGCCAGCAGCTTGACGCGCGGGTTGAACACTGAAGCTTTCTTT
TRBV7-3,TRBJ2-2,NA,NA,CASSLSMTGELFF,TGTGCCAGCAGCCTTAGCATGACCGGGGAGCTGTTTTTT
TRBV6-1,TRBJ2-2,NA,NA,CASSELLDERVWTGELFF,TGTGCCAGCAGTGAATTGCTCGATGAGAGGGTCTGGACCGGGGAGCTGTTTTTT
TRBV5-6,TRBJ2-1,TRBD2,NA,CASSSGLDYNEQFF,TGTGCCAGCAGCTCGGGACTAGACTACAATGAGCAGTTCTTC
TRBV4-2,TRBJ1-6,NA,NA,CASSQDLAAHGNSPLHF,TGTGCCAGCAGCCAAGATCTGGCGGCTCACGGTAATTCACCCCTCCACTTT
TRBV9,TRBJ2-1,TRBD2,NA,CASSARAGDYTYNEQFF,TGTGCCAGCAGCGCACGAGCCGGGGACTACACCTACAATGAGCAGTTCTTC
TRBV27,TRBJ2-7,NA,NA,CASSLGRAYEQYF,TGTGCCAGCAGTTTAGGCAGGGCCTACGAGCAGTACTTC
TRBV18,TRBJ2-1,TRBD2,NA,CASSPLTSGLTNEQFF,TGTGCCAGCTCACCACTTACTAGCGGGTTAACAAATGAGCAGTTCTTC
TRBV18,TRBJ1-6,TRBD1,NA,CASSPRQGAGNSPLHF,TGTGCCAGCTCACCACGACAGGGGGCTGGTAATTCACCCCTCCACTTT
TRBV5-1,TRBJ2-7,NA,NA,CASSPPGDYEQYF,TGCGCCAGCAGCCCCCCGGGGGACTACGAGCAGTACTTC
TRBV5-1,TRBJ1-1,NA,NA,CASSLGGNTEAFF,TGCGCCAGCAGCTTAGGGGGGAACACTGAAGCTTTCTTT
TRBV28,TRBJ2-5,TRBD2,NA,CASSIPGLATETQYF,TGTGCCAGCAGTATACCGGGACTAGCGACGGAGACCCAGTACTTC
TRBV3-1/TRBV3-2,TRBJ2-7,NA,NA,CASSQESLRYEQYF,TGTGCCAGCAGCCAAGAATCCTTGCGGTACGAGCAGTACTTC
TRBV28,TRBJ2-7,TRBD1,NA,CASSPIRTGTGFYEQYF,TGTGCCAGCAGTCCGATCCGAACCGGGACAGGGTTCTACGAGCAGTACTTC
TRBV13,TRBJ1-2,NA,NA,CASSTRPVAANYGYTF,TGTGCCAGCAGCACCCGACCGGTGGCGGCTAACTATGGCTACACCTTC
TRBV19,TRBJ2-1,TRBD2,few,CASSTRTSGGNEQFF,TGTGCCAGTAGTACCCGGACTAGCGGGGGGAATGAGCAGTTCTTC
TRBV19,TRBJ1-1,TRBD1,NA,CASSGQELEAFF,TGTGCCAGTAGTGGACAGGAACTTGAAGCTTTCTTT
TRBV7-8,TRBJ1-3,NA,once,CASSLTLGRGNTIYF,TGTGCCAGCAGCTTAACCCTGGGCCGCGGAAACACCATATATTTT
TRBV30,TRBJ1-6,TRBD1,NA,CAWSRQGDSPLHF,TGTGCCTGGAGCAGACAGGGGGATTCACCCCTCCACTTT
TRBV7-3,TRBJ2-1,NA,NA,CASSLIAGANEQFF,TGTGCCAGCAGCTTAATCGCGGGGGCCAATGAGCAGTTCTTC
TRBV5-6,TRBJ2-3,NA,NA,CASSLFEGLEGDTQYF,TGTGCCAGCAGCTTGTTTGAGGGTTTGGAAGGAGATACGCAGTATTTT
TRBV2,TRBJ2-3,TRBD1,NA,CASSGQGGSGDTQYF,TGTGCCAGCAGTGGACAGGGGGGGTCGGGAGATACGCAGTATTTT
TRBV30,TRBJ2-5,TRBD2,NA,CAWSVTSGKQETQYF,TGTGCCTGGAGTGTAACTAGCGGGAAACAAGAGACCCAGTACTTC
TRBV7-2,TRBJ1-2,NA,NA,CASSLAQGDGYTF,TGTGCCAGCAGCTTAGCACAGGGAGATGGCTACACCTTC
TRBV2,TRBJ1-4,NA,NA,CASSARGRNEKLFF,TGTGCCAGCAGTGCGAGGGGGAGAAACGAAAAACTGTTTTTT
TRBV14,TRBJ1-2,TRBD1,NA,CASSHRTGDYGYTF,TGTGCCAGCAGCCACCGGACAGGGGACTATGGCTACACCTTC
TRBV19,TRBJ1-1,NA,NA,CASNTGNTEAFF,TGTGCCAGTAATACAGGGAACACTGAAGCTTTCTTT